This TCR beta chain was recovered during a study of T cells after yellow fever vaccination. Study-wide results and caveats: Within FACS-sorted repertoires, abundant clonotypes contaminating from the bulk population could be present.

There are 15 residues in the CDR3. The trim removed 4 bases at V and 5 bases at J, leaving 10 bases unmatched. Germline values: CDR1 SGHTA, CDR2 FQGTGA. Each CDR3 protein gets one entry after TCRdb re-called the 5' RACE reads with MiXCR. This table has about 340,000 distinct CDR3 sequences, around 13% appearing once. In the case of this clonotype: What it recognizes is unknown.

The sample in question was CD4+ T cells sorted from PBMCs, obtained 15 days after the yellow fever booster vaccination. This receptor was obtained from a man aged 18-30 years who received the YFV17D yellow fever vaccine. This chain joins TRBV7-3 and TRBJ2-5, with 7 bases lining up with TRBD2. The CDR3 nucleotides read TGTGCCAGCAGCTACCAAGCGGGACCGGGGGAGACCCAGTACTTC. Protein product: CASSYQAGPGETQYF.